This T cell receptor beta chain was sequenced during a study of blood T cell repertoires in COVID-19. At the level of the study: PBMCs, B-cell-depleted T cells, or T cells were the source of the cDNA or gDNA that made up the material.

Residents of about two dozen US areas, aged roughly 18 to 89 years, made up the participants. Categorization into cohorts depended on clinical history that participants reported. Symptom resolution, clearance, or two negative PCRs marked donors in Cohort 3 as recovered. Germline lookup yields CDR1 SGHKS and CDR2 YYEKEE (reference sequence). This CDR3 comprises 17 residues. Trimming took 4 bases from V and 0 from J, leaving 17 bases between them. Sequencing was performed with immunoSEQ multiplex PCR; in TCRdb, only in-frame clones are kept and a portion is missing. Of about 210,000 clones in the sample, over 75% were seen once.

The receptor was derived from a man between 35 and 55 years old who had recovered from COVID-19. Sequences were obtained from PBMCs or T cells enriched from blood (not recorded which). The V and J genes are TRBV5-5 and TRBJ2-1; D might be TRBD2 (6 bases). For the CDR3, the DNA is TGTGCCAGCAGCCCCGGGACTCCCCAGAGCTCCTACAATGAGCAGTTCTTC. This encodes CASSPGTPQSSYNEQFF.